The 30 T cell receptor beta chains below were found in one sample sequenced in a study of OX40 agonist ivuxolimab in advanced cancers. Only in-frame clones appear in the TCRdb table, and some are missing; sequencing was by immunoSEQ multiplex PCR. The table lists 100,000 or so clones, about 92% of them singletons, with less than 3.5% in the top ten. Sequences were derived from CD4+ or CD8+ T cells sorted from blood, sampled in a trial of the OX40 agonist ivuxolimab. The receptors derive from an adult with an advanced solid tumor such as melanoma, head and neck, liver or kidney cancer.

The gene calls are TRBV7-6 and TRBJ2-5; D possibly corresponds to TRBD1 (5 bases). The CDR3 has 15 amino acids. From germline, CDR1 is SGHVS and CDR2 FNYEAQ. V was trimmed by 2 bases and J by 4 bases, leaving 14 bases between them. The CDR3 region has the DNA TGTGCCAGCAGCTTAAACTCAGGGCCCCGAGAGACCCAGTACTTC. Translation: CASSLNSGPRETQYF.

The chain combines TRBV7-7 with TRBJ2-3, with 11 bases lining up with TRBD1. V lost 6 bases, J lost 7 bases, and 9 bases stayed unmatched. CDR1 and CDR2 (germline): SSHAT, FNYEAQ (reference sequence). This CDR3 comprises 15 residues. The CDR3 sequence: CASSQDRGRGNTQYF. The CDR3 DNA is TGTGCCAGCAGTCAGGACAGGGGGCGAGGAAATACGCAGTATTTT.

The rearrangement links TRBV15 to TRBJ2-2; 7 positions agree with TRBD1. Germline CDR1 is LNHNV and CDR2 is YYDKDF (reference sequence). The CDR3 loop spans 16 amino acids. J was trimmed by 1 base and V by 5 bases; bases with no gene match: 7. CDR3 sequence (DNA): TGTGCCACCAGCCCCCGACAGGGACAGAACACCGGGGAGCTGTTTTTT. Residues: CATSPRQGQNTGELFF.

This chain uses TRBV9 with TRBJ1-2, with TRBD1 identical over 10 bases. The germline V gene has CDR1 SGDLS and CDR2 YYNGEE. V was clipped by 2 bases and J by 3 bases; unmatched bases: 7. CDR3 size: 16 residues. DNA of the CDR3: TGTGCCAGCAGCGTCAGGACAGGGGGTCTGGACTATGGCTACACCTTC. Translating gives CASSVRTGGLDYGYTF.

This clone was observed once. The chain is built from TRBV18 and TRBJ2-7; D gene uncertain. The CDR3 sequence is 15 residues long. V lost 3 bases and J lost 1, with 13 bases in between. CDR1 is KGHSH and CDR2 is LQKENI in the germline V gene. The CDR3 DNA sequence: TGTGCCAGCTCACCGAGTTTGGGCGGATCCTACGAGCAGTACTTC. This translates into CASSPSLGGSYEQYF.

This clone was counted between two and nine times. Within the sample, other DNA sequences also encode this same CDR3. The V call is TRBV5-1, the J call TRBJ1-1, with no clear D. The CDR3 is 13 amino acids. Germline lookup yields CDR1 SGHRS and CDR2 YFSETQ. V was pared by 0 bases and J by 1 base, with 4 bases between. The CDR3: CASSLGGNTEAFF. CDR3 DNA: TGCGCCAGCAGCTTGGGGGGGAACACTGAAGCTTTCTTT.

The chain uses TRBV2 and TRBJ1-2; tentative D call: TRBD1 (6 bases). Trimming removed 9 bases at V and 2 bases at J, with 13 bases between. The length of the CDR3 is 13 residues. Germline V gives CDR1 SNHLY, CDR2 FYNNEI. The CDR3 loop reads CARGGGPNYGYTF. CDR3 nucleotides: TGTGCCAGAGGGGGGGGCCCAAACTATGGCTACACCTTC.

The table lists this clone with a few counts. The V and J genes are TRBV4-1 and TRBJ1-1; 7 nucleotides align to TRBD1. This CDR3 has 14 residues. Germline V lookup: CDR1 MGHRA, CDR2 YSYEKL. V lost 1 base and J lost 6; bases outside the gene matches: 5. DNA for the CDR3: TGCGCCAGCAGCCAAGTACAGGGGAGCGCTGAAGCTTTCTTT. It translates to CASSQVQGSAEAFF.

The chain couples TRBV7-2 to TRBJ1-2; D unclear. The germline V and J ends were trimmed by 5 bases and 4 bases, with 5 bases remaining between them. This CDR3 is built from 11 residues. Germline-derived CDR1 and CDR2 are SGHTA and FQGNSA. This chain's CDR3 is CASSASYGYTF. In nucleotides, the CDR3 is TGTGCCAGCAGCGCCAGCTATGGCTACACCTTC.

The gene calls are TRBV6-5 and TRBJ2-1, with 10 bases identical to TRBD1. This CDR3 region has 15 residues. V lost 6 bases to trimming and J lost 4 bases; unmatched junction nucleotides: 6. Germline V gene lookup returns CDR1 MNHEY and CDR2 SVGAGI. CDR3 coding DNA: TGTGCCAGCAGACCGGACAGGGGGTTTTACAATGAGCAGTTCTTC. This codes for CASRPDRGFYNEQFF.

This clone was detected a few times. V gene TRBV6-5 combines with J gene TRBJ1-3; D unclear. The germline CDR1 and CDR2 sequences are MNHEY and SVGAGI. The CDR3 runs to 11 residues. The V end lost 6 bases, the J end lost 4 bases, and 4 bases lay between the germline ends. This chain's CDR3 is CASSLGNTIYF. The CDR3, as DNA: TGTGCCAGCAGCTTGGGAAACACCATATATTTT.

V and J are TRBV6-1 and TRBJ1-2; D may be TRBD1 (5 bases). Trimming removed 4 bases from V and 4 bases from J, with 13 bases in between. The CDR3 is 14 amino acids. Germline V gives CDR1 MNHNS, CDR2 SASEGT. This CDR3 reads CASSVPPQGYGYTF. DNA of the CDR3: TGTGCCAGCAGTGTTCCCCCCCAGGGCTATGGCTACACCTTC.

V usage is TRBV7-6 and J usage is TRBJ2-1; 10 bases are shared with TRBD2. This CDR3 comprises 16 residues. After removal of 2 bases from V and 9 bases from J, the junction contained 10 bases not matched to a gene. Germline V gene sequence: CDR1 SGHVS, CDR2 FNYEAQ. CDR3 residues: CASSLLHSGRFSEQFF. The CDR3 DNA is TGTGCCAGCAGCTTACTGCATAGCGGGAGGTTTAGTGAGCAGTTCTTC.

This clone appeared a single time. CDR3 sequence reads: CASSRTGERDNSPLHF. The CDR3 DNA sequence: TGTGCCAGCAGCCGAACAGGGGAAAGGGATAATTCACCCCTCCACTTT. The V call is TRBV2, the J call TRBJ1-6; the match to TRBD1 covers 7 bases. V gave up 6 bases and J gave up 5 bases; unmatched junction bases: 10. Germline V gene lookup returns CDR1 SNHLY and CDR2 FYNNEI. The CDR3 sequence is 16 residues long.

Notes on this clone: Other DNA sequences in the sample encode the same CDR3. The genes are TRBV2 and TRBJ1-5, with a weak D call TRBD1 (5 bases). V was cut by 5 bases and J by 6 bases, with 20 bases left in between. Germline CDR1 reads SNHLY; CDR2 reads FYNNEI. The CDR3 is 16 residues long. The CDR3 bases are TGTGCCAGCAGTTCCGGGACTTTCGGCGTAAGTCAGCCCCAGCATTTT. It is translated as CASSSGTFGVSQPQHF.

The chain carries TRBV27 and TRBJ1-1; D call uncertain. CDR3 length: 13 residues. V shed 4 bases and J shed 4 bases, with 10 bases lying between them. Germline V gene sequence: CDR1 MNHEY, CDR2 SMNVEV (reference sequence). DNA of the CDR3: TGTGCCAGCAGTTCCTTATCAACCACTGAAGCTTTCTTT. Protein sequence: CASSSLSTTEAFF.

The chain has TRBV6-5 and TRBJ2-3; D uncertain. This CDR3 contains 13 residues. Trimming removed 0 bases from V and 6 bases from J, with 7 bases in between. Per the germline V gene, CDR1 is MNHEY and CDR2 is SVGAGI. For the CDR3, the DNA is TGTGCCAGCAGTTACTCGTCCGAGGATACGCAGTATTTT. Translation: CASSYSSEDTQYF.

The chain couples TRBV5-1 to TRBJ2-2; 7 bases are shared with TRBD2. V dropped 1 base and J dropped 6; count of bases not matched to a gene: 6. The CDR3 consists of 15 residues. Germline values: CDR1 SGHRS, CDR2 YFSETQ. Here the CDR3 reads CASSLRTGGAGELFF. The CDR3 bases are TGCGCCAGCAGCTTGAGAACGGGAGGCGCCGGGGAGCTGTTTTTT.

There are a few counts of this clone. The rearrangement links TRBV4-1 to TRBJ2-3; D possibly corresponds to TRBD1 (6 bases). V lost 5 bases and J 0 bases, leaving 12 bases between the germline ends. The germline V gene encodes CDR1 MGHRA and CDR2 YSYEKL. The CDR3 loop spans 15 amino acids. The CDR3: CASSFTGFSTDTQYF. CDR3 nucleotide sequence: TGCGCCAGCAGCTTTACAGGGTTTAGCACAGATACGCAGTATTTT.

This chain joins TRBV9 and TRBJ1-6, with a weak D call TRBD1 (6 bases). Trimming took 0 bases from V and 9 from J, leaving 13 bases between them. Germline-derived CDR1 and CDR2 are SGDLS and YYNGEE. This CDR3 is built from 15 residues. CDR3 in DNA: TGTGCCAGCAGCGTAGGGGGGGGCTATGGTTCACCCCTCCACTTT. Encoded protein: CASSVGGGYGSPLHF.

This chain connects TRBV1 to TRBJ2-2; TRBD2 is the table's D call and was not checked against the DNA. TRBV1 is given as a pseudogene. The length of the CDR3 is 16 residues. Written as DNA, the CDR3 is TGCACCAGCAGTAAAGGGGTGCGGGGGCACACCGGGGAGCTGTTTTTT. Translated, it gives CTSSKGVRGHTGELFF.

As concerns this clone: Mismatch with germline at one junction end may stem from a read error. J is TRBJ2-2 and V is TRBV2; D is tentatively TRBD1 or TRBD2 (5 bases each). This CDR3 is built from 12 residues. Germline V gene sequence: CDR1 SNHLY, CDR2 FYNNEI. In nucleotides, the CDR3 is TGTGCCAGCAGGGTCGGACACCGGGGAGCTGTTTTT. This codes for CASRVGHRGAVF.

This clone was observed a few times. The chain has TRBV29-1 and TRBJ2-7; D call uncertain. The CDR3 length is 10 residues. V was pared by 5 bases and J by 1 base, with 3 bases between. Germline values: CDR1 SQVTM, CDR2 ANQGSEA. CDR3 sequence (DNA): TGCAGCGTTAAGTCCTACGAGCAGTACTTC. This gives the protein CSVKSYEQYF.

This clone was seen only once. The DNA of the CDR3 is TGCGCCAGCAGCACCTCCGGGACAGGGTCTAATGGCTACACCTTC. Translation: CASSTSGTGSNGYTF. The V call is TRBV5-1, the J call TRBJ1-2; 9 bases are shared with TRBD1. Per the germline V gene, CDR1 is SGHRS and CDR2 is YFSETQ. After removal of 4 bases from V and 6 bases from J, the junction contained 10 bases not matched to a gene. The CDR3 runs 15 residues.

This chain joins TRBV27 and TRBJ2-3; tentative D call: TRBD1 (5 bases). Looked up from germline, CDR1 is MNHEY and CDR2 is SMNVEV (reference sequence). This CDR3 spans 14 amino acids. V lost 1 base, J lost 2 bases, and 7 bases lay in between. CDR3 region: CASSLYRTTDTQYF. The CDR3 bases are TGTGCCAGCAGTTTATACAGGACCACAGATACGCAGTATTTT.

CDR3 in amino acids: CASSVENRGYNEQFF. CDR3 nucleotides: TGTGCCAGCAGCGTAGAGAACAGGGGCTACAATGAGCAGTTCTTC. The chain joins TRBV9 to TRBJ2-1, with TRBD1 matching 7 bases. The germline gives CDR1 SGDLS, CDR2 YYNGEE. Trimming removed 0 bases from V and 3 bases from J; junction bases left unmatched: 3. The CDR3 is 15 residues long.

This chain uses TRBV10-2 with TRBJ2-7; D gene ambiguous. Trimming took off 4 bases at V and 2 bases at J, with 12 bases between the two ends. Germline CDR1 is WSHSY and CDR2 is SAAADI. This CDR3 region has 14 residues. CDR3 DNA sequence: TGCGCCAGCAGTGTGAATGCAGGAGCCTACGAGCAGTACTTC. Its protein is CASSVNAGAYEQYF.

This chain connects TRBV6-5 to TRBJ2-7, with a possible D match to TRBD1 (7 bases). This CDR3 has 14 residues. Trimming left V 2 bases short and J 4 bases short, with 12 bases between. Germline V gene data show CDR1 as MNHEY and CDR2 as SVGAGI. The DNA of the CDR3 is TGTGCCAGCAGTTACGCAGGGGGGAATTACGAGCAGTACTTC. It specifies CASSYAGGNYEQYF.

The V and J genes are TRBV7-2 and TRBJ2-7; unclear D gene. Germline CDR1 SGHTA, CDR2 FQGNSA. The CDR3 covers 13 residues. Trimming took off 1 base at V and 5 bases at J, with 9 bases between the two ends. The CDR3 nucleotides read TGTGCCAGCAGCTTAGAAGTAAGCGACGAGCAGTACTTC. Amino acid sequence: CASSLEVSDEQYF.

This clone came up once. The CDR3 DNA reads TGTGCCAGTAGTATAGGGCCGCTGAACACTGAAGCTTTCTTT. Its protein product is CASSIGPLNTEAFF. The gene calls are TRBV19 and TRBJ1-1; no clear D. From germline, CDR1 is LNHDA and CDR2 SQIVND (reference sequence). The CDR3 extends over 14 amino acids. V was trimmed by 1 base and J by 0 bases, leaving 6 bases between them.